This T cell receptor beta chain comes out of a study of shared clonotypes between healthy human individuals. The study, taken as a whole, reports: On the whole, naive subsets had larger estimated richness than memory subsets had.

Germline assignment: CDR1 LGHNA and CDR2 YSLEER. Trimming at V came to 1 base and at J to 3 bases, leaving 1 base not matched to a gene. CDR3 length equals 15 residues. As concerns this clone: What it binds is not known. This CDR3 is also generated by other DNA sequences in the sample.

Researchers divided each subset's genomic DNA evenly across several immunoSEQ plates. The method was immunoSEQ multiplex PCR; TCRdb's version includes in-frame clones alone and lacks a portion of them. The data show a few hundred thousand clones, around 87% seen once. Sequencing used memory CD8+ T cells sorted from blood. Subset noted: CD45RO+ cells pooled with CCR7-negative TemRA cells. The V and J genes are TRBV4-3 and TRBJ2-7, with 12 bases matching TRBD2. The receptor was derived from a man younger than 30 in good health. The CDR3 spells CASSQGLAGVYEQYF. The CDR3 nucleotides read TGCGCCAGCAGCCAAGGACTAGCGGGAGTCTACGAGCAGTACTTC.